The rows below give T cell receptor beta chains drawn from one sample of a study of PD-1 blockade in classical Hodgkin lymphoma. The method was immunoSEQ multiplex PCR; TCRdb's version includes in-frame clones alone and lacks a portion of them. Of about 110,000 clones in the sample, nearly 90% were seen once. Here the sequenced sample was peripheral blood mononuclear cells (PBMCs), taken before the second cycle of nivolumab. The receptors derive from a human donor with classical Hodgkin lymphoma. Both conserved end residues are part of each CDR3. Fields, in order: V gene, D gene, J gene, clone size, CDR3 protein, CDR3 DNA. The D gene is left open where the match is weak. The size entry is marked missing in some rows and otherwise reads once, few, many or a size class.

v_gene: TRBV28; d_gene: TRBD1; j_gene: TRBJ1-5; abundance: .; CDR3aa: CASSLYGQANSNQPQHF; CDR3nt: TGTGCCAGCAGTTTATATGGACAGGCCAATAGCAATCAGCCCCAGCATTTT
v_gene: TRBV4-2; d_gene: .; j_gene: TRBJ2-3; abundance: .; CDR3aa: CASSQEGGRRTDTQYF; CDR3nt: TGTGCCAGCAGCCAAGAAGGAGGGCGTCGCACAGATACGCAGTATTTT
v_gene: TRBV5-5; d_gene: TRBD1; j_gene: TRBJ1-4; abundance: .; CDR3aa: CASSPYGDRDEKLFF; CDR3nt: TGTGCCAGCAGCCCCTACGGGGACAGGGATGAAAAACTGTTTTTT
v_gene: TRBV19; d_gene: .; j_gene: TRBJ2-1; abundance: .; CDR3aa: CASSSNEQFF; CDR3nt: TGTGCCAGTAGTTCTAATGAGCAGTTCTTC
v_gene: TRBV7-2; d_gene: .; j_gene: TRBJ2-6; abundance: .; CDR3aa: CASTIQGSRGANVLTF; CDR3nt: TGTGCCAGCACCATACAGGGTTCGCGGGGGGCCAACGTCCTGACTTTC
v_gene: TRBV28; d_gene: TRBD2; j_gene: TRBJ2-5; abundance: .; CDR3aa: CASTHGRATQETQYF; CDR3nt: TGTGCCAGCACTCACGGGAGGGCCACGCAAGAGACCCAGTACTTC
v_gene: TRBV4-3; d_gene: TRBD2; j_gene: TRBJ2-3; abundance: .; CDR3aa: CASSQLGLAGDTQYF; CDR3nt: TGCGCCAGCAGCCAACTAGGACTAGCGGGAGATACGCAGTATTTT
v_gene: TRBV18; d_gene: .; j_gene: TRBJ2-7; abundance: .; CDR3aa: CASSPPGAYEQYF; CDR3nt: TGTGCCAGCTCACCGCCCGGGGCCTACGAGCAGTACTTC
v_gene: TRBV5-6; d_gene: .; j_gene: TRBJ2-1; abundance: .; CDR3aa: CASSFWVGSYNEQFF; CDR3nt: TGTGCCAGCAGCTTCTGGGTGGGCTCCTACAATGAGCAGTTCTTC
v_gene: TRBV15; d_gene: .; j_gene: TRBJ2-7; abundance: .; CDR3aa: CATSRDWGHYEQYF; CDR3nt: TGTGCCACCAGCAGAGATTGGGGCCACTACGAGCAGTACTTC
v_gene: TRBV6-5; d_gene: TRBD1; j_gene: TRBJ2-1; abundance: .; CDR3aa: CASGGQGYLYNEQFF; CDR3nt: TGTGCCAGCGGGGGACAGGGATACCTTTACAATGAGCAGTTCTTC
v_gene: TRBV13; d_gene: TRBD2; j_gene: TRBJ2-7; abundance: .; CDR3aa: CASSAGTSGPTGPYEQYF; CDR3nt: TGTGCCAGCAGCGCCGGGACTAGCGGGCCTACGGGGCCCTACGAGCAGTACTTC
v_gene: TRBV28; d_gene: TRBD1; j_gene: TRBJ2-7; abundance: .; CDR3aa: CASQQQGSPSYEQYF; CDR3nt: TGTGCCAGCCAACAACAGGGGTCTCCCTCCTACGAGCAGTACTTC
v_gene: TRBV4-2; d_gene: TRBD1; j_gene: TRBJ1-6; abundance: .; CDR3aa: CASSGSQGDNSPLHF; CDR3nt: TGTGCCAGCAGCGGATCGCAGGGGGATAATTCACCCCTCCACTTT
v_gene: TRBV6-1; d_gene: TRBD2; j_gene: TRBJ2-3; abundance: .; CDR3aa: CASSEALSGGSSDTQYF; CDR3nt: TGTGCCAGCAGTGAAGCGCTTAGCGGGGGCTCCTCAGATACGCAGTATTTT
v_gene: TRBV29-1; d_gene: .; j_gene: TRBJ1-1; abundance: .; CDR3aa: CSVVSWPAAFF; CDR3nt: TGCAGCGTTGTTTCTTGGCCAGCAGCTTTCTTT
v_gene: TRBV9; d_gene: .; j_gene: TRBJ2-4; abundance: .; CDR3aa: CASSDRVQMGKNIQYF; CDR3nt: TGTGCCAGCAGCGACAGGGTCCAGATGGGCAAAAACATTCAGTACTTC
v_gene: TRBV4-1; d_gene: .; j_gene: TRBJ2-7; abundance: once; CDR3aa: CASSQEGGSLHEQYF; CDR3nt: TGCGCCAGCAGCCAAGAAGGAGGGAGTCTCCACGAGCAGTACTTC
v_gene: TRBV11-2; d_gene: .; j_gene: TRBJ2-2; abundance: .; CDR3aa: CASSLQGRGTGELFF; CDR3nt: TGTGCCAGCAGCTTACAAGGGAGAGGTACCGGGGAGCTGTTTTTT
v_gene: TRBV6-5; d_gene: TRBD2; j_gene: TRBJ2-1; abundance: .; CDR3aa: CASRTSGRNNEQFF; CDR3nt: TGTGCCAGCAGGACTAGCGGGAGAAACAATGAGCAGTTCTTC
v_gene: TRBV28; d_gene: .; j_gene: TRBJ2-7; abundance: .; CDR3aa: CASSFFYEQYF; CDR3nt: TGTGCCAGCAGTTTTTTCTACGAGCAGTACTTC
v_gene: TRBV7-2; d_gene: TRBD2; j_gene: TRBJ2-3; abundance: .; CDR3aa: CASTFSGGGTDTQYF; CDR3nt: TGTGCCAGCACCTTTAGCGGGGGCGGGACAGATACGCAGTATTTT
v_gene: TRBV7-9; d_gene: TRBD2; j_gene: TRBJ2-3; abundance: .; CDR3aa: CASSWNGLARRDTQYF; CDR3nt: TGTGCCAGCAGCTGGAACGGACTAGCCAGAAGAGATACGCAGTATTTT
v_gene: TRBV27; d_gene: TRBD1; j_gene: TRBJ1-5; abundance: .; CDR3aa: CASSSTGRNQPQHF; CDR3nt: TGTGCCAGCAGTTCGACAGGGAGGAATCAGCCCCAGCATTTT
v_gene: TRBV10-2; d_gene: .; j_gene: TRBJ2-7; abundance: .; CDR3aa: CASSETGIREQYF; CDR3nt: TGCGCCAGCAGTGAGACGGGCATACGGGAGCAGTACTTC
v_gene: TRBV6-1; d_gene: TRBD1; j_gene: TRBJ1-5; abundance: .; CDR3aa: CASIRGEGGQPQHF; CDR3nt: TGTGCCAGCATCAGGGGGGAGGGTGGTCAGCCCCAGCATTTT
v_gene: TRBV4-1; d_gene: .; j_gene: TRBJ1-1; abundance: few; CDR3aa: CASSQEQRQNFPGAF; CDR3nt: TGCGCCAGCAGCCAAGAGCAAAGACAGAACTTCCCAGGGGCTTTT
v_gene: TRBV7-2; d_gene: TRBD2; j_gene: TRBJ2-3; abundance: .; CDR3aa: CASSSTSGTDTQYF; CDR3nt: TGTGCCAGCAGCTCGACTAGCGGCACAGATACGCAGTATTTT
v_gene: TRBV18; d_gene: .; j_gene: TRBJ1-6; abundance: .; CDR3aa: CASSTSPGTTSPLHF; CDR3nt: TGTGCCAGCTCCACGTCCCCCGGGACCACCTCACCCCTCCACTTT
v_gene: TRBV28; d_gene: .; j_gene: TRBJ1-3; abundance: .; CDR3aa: CASTSLGSNSGNTIYF; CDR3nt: TGTGCCAGCACCTCCCTGGGGAGCAACTCTGGAAACACCATATATTTT
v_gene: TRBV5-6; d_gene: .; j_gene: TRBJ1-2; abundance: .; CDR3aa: CASSFPPGDRANYGYTF; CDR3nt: TGTGCCAGCAGCTTTCCCCCGGGAGACAGAGCTAACTATGGCTACACCTTC
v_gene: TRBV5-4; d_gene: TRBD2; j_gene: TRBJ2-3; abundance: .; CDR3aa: CASSRGLAGGNTQYF; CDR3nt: TGTGCCAGCAGCCGTGGACTAGCGGGAGGTAATACGCAGTATTTT
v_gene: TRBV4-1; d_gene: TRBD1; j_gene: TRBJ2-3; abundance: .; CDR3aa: CASSRNQGANTDTQYF; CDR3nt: TGCGCCAGCAGCCGGAACCAGGGGGCTAACACAGATACGCAGTATTTT
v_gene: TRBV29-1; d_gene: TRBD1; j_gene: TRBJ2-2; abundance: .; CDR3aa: CSVRGQHAGELFF; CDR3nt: TGCAGCGTTCGGGGACAGCACGCCGGGGAGCTGTTTTTT
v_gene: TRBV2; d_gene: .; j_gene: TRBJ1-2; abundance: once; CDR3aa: CASSAYGRRHYGYTF; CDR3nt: TGTGCCAGCAGTGCATACGGACGCAGGCACTATGGCTACACCTTC
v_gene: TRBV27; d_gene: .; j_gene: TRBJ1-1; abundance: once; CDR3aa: CASSLRGALNTEAFF; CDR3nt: TGTGCCAGCAGCCTGAGGGGGGCCCTGAACACTGAAGCTTTCTTT
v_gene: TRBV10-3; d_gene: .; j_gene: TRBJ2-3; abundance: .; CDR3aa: CATGPPGGTDTQYF; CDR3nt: TGTGCCACTGGACCTCCGGGGGGCACAGATACGCAGTATTTT
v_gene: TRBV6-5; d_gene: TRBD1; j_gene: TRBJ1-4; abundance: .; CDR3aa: CASSRDRAYNEKLFF; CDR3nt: TGTGCCAGCAGCCGGGACAGGGCCTATAATGAAAAACTGTTTTTT
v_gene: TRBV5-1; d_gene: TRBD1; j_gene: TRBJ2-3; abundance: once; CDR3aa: CASSGQGRADTQYF; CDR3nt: TGCGCCAGCAGTGGACAGGGGCGGGCAGATACGCAGTATTTT
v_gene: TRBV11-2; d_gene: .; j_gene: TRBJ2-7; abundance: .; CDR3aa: CASSLSRGRSYEQYF; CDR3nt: TGTGCCAGCAGCTTATCCCGCGGAAGATCCTACGAGCAGTACTTC
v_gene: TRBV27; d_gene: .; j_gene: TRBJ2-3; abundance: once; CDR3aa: CASRNGALSTDTQYF; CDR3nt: TGTGCCAGCAGGAATGGGGCGCTGAGCACAGATACGCAGTATTTT
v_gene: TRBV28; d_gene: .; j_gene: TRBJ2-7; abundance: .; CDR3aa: CASTGGNSYEQYF; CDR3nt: TGTGCCAGCACCGGCGGGAATAGTTACGAGCAGTACTTC